The T cell receptor (beta chain) described here comes from a study of blood T cells in healthy people across ages. Study results and limitations: Changes in expanded clonotypes were possibly confounded, as the CMV status of donors was unknown. Percentage of naive T cells showed a strong correlation with TCR beta diversity.

Combining a sample-barcoded 5' primer with a J-beta primer mix, a second PCR ran for roughly 6 to 11 cycles. TCRdb processed the 5' RACE reads anew with MiXCR; each CDR3 protein has one entry. This sample has about 690,000 distinct CDR3 sequences, with 40% to 50% found just once. As for this clonotype: Its target is unknown. A much larger clone lies a single base off, so this may be a read error.

The germline V gene has CDR1 MNHEY and CDR2 SVGEGT. This CDR3 has 16 amino acids. V shed 6 bases, J shed 11 bases, and the junction held 18 bases outside the gene matches. This clonotype originated in a man older than 75 in good health. This chain joins TRBV6-2 or TRBV6-3 and TRBJ2-3, with 9 nucleotides matching TRBD2. The sample was blood. For the CDR3, the DNA is TGTGCCAGCAGCCCCTTCGCTAGCGGGGACCAAAGGAGGCAGTATTTT. Encoded protein: CASSPFASGDQRRQYF.